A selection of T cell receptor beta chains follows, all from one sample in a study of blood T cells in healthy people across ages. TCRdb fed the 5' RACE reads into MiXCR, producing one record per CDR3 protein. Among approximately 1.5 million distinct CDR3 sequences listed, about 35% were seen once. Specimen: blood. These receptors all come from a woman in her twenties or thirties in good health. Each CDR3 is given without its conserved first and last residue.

ASSPNPPRTGNQPQH	TRBV3-1
SAILGPTNEKLF	TRBV20-1
ASSSRSGTSADTQY	TRBV7-3
VSSSSLAGGLNEQF	TRBV28
ASSYAEDRVGDTQY	TRBV6-6
SAQGGGNTEAF	TRBV20-1
ASSVLPSGGDTQY	TRBV9
ASSPPLRVGGRDNIQY	TRBV28
GAKDSGVTDEQF	TRBV20-1
AWSGTRYSGANVLT	TRBV30
ASSIQGATGGETQY	TRBV5-1
AWNGTGTKNEQF	TRBV30
AISPKSGSSYNEQF	TRBV10-3
ASSDSTGANVLT	TRBV6-4
ASSQVYGTAF	TRBV4-1
SVPGMGISNQPQH	TRBV29-1
ASILIGHRAMGYNEQF	TRBV28
SARSGTDSLGQETQY	TRBV20-1
ASSLEQGLAGANEQF	TRBV7-2
AWIDNYEQY	TRBV30
ASSPGLAGGTGGNEQF	TRBV7-3
ANSPGQGSNQPQH	TRBV5-1
ASSLRDINTEAF	TRBV6-1
ASSATSGGSRGTQY	TRBV3-1
ATRSGQASYEQY	TRBV24-1
ASRQGFGGSESSYNEQF	TRBV4-1
ASTNGGGRMY	TRBV6-6
ASRALARPTDTQY	TRBV6-1
ASSQGGQGTFGANVLT	TRBV3-1
SATSGATDTQY	TRBV20-1
ASAGSANEKLF	TRBV10-2
CLGPQETQY	TRBV12-3/TRBV12-4
ASSLYRAGEQY	TRBV12-3/TRBV12-4
SALTSGRADEQY	TRBV20-1
ASTYPGLRREQF	TRBV6-1
ASSPGQTAKNIQY	TRBV5-1
ASSRPSASTDTQY	TRBV6-5
ASVTEPGGPNEQY	TRBV5-1
ASSFTRASYEQY	TRBV5-1
SVLIAGDQF	TRBV29-1
ASSRPVAEGTDTQY	TRBV7-9
ASSPASGSLDTQY	TRBV5-6
SQPGQGYNEQF	TRBV20-1
ATSVIRRDEQF	TRBV15
ASSSYQGSTEAF	TRBV7-6
TSGLVEGSGLTDTQY	TRBV12-5
ASSPGTGSFGLNQPQH	TRBV6-2/TRBV6-3
ATIPPPTPSGEKLF	TRBV24-1
ASSLGTRGGRQETQY	TRBV5-8
AWAGQGREQY	TRBV30